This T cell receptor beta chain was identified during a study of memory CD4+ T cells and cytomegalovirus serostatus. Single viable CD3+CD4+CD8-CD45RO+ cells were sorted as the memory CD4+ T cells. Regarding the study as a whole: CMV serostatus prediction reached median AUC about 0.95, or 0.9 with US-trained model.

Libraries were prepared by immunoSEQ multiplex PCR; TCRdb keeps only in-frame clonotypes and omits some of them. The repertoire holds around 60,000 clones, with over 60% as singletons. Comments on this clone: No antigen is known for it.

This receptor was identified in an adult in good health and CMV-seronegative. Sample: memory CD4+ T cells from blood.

CDR3 in DNA: TGTGCCAGCAGCCCACAGGGTAGCGCAGATACGCAGTATTTT. Its translation: CASSPQGSADTQYF. The chain has TRBV7-9 and TRBJ2-3; possibly TRBD1 for D (6 bases). This CDR3 has 14 amino acids. The V and J ends lost 5 bases and 4 bases respectively, with 13 bases between them. The germline gives CDR1 SEHNR, CDR2 FQNEAQ (reference sequence).